This TCR beta chain was sequenced in a study of cytomegalovirus exposure and HLA in healthy donors. Study-level points and caveats: In vitro data verified a few CMV-associated chains as specific for CMV antigens. There were around 160 TCR beta chains listed as cytomegalovirus-associated. Generally TCR sequences proved uncommon, though certain public TCRs appeared in numerous donors.

With respect to this clone: Antigen: not known.

Libraries were prepared by immunoSEQ multiplex PCR; TCRdb keeps only in-frame clonotypes and omits some of them. The sample shows 100,000 to 150,000 clones, nearly 90% of them seen only once. This CDR3 contains 14 residues. From germline, CDR1 is SGHRS and CDR2 YFSETQ. J was trimmed by 1 base and V by 4 bases; bases with no gene match: 3. The chain has TRBV5-1 and TRBJ2-3; 7 nucleotides agree with TRBD2. The specimen sequenced was PBMCs. This TCR came from a young woman in good health and CMV-seronegative. CDR3 protein: CASSVAGGTDTQYF. The CDR3 DNA reads TGCGCCAGCAGCGTTGCGGGGGGCACAGATACGCAGTATTTT.